Listed below are T cell receptor beta chains from one sample, sequenced in a study of regulatory T cells in long-lasting Graves disease. TCRdb ran MiXCR on the multiplex PCR reads and lists one entry per CDR3 protein. The sample shows about 240,000 distinct CDR3 sequences, around 21% of them seen only once. Source: peripheral blood mononuclear cells (PBMCs), taken at new diagnosis, from a patient treated with antithyroid drugs. The receptors shown here come from a female donor with Graves disease. The CDR3 runs from the conserved cysteine through the conserved F or W. The D gene is left open where the match is weak. Clone size is not always given. Where it is, it says once, few, many or a class for expanded clones.

v_call: TRBV5-1
j_call: TRBJ2-1
d_call: .
clone_size: many
cdr3_aa: CASSSTGTSSYNEQFF

v_call: TRBV28
j_call: TRBJ2-5
d_call: .
clone_size: many
cdr3_aa: CASAERARKETQYF

v_call: TRBV6-1
j_call: TRBJ1-5
d_call: TRBD1
clone_size: .
cdr3_aa: CASKGGSSGQPQHF

v_call: TRBV5-8
j_call: TRBJ1-1
d_call: .
clone_size: many
cdr3_aa: CASSLGAGRAFF

v_call: TRBV2
j_call: TRBJ1-2
d_call: TRBD1
clone_size: many
cdr3_aa: CATGTEDTYGYTF

v_call: TRBV25-1
j_call: TRBJ1-6
d_call: .
clone_size: .
cdr3_aa: CASRRTEAYNSPLHF

v_call: TRBV7-2
j_call: TRBJ1-5
d_call: .
clone_size: many
cdr3_aa: CASSLEYSNQPQHF

v_call: TRBV5-4
j_call: TRBJ2-7
d_call: TRBD1
clone_size: .
cdr3_aa: CASRRTGGEGEQYF

v_call: TRBV20-1
j_call: TRBJ2-2
d_call: TRBD2
clone_size: .
cdr3_aa: CSASPGLGEGAGELFF

v_call: TRBV20-1
j_call: TRBJ2-1
d_call: TRBD2
clone_size: .
cdr3_aa: CSAQGLAGGPNEQFF

v_call: TRBV6-1
j_call: TRBJ2-7
d_call: .
clone_size: .
cdr3_aa: CASSDRVYEQYF

v_call: TRBV5-5
j_call: TRBJ2-1
d_call: TRBD2
clone_size: many
cdr3_aa: CASSQRAGGLHEQFF

v_call: TRBV28
j_call: TRBJ2-2
d_call: .
clone_size: many
cdr3_aa: CASSHPRAARGTGELFF

v_call: TRBV5-5
j_call: TRBJ2-7
d_call: TRBD2
clone_size: .
cdr3_aa: CASSLAVVAGGEQYF

v_call: TRBV28
j_call: TRBJ2-7
d_call: .
clone_size: .
cdr3_aa: CASSLWDRDNEQYF

v_call: TRBV19
j_call: TRBJ2-2
d_call: .
clone_size: .
cdr3_aa: CASIGGTGELFF

v_call: TRBV6-2/TRBV6-3
j_call: TRBJ2-1
d_call: .
clone_size: .
cdr3_aa: CASSYDPSLNEQFF

v_call: TRBV20-1
j_call: TRBJ2-7
d_call: TRBD2
clone_size: many
cdr3_aa: CSAKGTSGDTSYEQYF

v_call: TRBV5-1
j_call: TRBJ2-7
d_call: TRBD1
clone_size: .
cdr3_aa: CASSRGQGRSYEQYF

v_call: TRBV6-1
j_call: TRBJ1-4
d_call: .
clone_size: many
cdr3_aa: CASSRTVATNEKLFF

v_call: TRBV7-9
j_call: TRBJ2-7
d_call: .
clone_size: many
cdr3_aa: CASSDGPTFSYEQYF

v_call: TRBV20-1
j_call: TRBJ2-1
d_call: TRBD1
clone_size: many
cdr3_aa: CSAKGQEDGAEQFF

v_call: TRBV7-2
j_call: TRBJ1-5
d_call: .
clone_size: many
cdr3_aa: CASSLVNRGNQPQHF

v_call: TRBV7-6
j_call: TRBJ2-3
d_call: .
clone_size: many
cdr3_aa: CASSLAPGPSTDTQYF

v_call: TRBV2
j_call: TRBJ1-1
d_call: .
clone_size: many
cdr3_aa: CASRDAGNTEAFF

v_call: TRBV4-3
j_call: TRBJ2-1
d_call: TRBD2
clone_size: many
cdr3_aa: CASSQRLTHTSGGDEQFF

v_call: TRBV11-2
j_call: TRBJ1-5
d_call: TRBD1
clone_size: many
cdr3_aa: CASSPGTGADQPQHF